This record covers a single T cell receptor beta chain. For every donor, a draw yielded around 10 milliliters of peripheral blood. Combining a sample-barcoded 5' primer with a J-beta primer mix, a second PCR ran for about 7 to 12 cycles. TCRdb re-called the 5' RACE reads through MiXCR, storing one row per CDR3 protein. The table lists 920,000 or so distinct CDR3 sequences, roughly 45% of them singletons. These data are taken from a study of blood T cells in healthy people across ages. Sequences were obtained from blood. The sequence was collected from a woman aged 55-70 years in good health.

The CDR3 loop reads CSASQSGNQPQHF. The CDR3 coding sequence is TGCAGTGCTAGTCAGTCGGGCAATCAGCCCCAGCATTTT. J is TRBJ1-5 and V is TRBV20-1, with D unclear. This CDR3 has 13 amino acids. Germline CDR1 reads DFQATT; CDR2 reads SNEGSKA (reference sequence). V lost 3 bases to trimming and J lost 2 bases, with 8 bases between them.